This T cell receptor (beta chain) was obtained from a study of blood T cell repertoires in COVID-19. Here immunoSEQ multiplex PCR was the method, and the copy in TCRdb shows in-frame clones only, minus some. This sample has 150,000 to 200,000 clones, with 76% found just once. The CDR3 runs 14 residues. V lost 6 bases and J 4 bases, leaving 13 bases between the germline ends. Germline V gene lookup returns CDR1 MNHEY and CDR2 SMNVEV (reference sequence). Clinical history reported by participants formed the basis on which cohorts were assigned. The source of this sequence is a woman aged 50 to 60 with acute COVID-19. The V and J genes are TRBV27 and TRBJ1-3; the D gene is possibly TRBD1 (6 bases). Sequences were obtained from PBMCs or T cells enriched from blood (not recorded which). The CDR3 loop reads CASRLQGSGNTIYF. The CDR3 DNA follows: TGTGCCAGCAGACTACAGGGATCCGGAAACACCATATATTTT.